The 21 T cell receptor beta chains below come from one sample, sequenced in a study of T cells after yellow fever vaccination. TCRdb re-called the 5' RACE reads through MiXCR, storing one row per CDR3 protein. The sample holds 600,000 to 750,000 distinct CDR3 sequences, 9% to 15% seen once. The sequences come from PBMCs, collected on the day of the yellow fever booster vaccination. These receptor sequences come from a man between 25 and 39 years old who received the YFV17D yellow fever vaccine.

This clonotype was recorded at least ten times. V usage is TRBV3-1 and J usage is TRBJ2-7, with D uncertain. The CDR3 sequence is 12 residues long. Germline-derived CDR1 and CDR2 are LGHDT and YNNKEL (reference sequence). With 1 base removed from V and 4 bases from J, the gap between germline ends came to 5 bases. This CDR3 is CASSQARYEQYF. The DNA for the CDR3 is TGTGCCAGCAGCCAAGCCCGATACGAGCAGTACTTC.

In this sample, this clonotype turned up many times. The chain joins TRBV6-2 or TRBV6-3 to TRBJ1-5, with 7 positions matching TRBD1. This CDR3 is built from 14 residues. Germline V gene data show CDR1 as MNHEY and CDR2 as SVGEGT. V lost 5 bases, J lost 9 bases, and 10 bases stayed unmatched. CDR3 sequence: CASSNGQEWTPQHF. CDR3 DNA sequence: TGTGCCAGCAGTAACGGACAGGAATGGACGCCCCAGCATTTT.

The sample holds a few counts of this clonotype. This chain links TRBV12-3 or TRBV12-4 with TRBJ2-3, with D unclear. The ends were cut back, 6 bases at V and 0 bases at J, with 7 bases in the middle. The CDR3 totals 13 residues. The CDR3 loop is CASRVVSTDTQYF. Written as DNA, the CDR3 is TGTGCCAGCAGAGTGGTCAGCACAGATACGCAGTATTTT.

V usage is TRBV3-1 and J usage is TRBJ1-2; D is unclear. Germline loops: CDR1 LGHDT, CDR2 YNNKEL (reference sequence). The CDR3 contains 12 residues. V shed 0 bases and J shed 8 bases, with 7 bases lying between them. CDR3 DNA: TGTGCCAGCAGCCAAGATAAAGGGGGCTACACCTTC. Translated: CASSQDKGGYTF. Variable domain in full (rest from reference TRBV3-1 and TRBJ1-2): DTAVSQTPKYLVTQMGNDKSIKCEQNLGHDTMYWYKQDSKKFLKIMFSYNNKELIINETVPNRFSPKSPDKAHLNLHINSLELGDSAVYFCASSQDKGGYTFGSGTRLTVV.

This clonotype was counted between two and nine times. The CDR3: CSATSGPPGGEQFF. The CDR3 region has the DNA TGCAGTGCTACTAGCGGGCCGCCAGGGGGTGAGCAGTTCTTC. The chain joins TRBV20-1 to TRBJ2-1; the D gene is possibly TRBD2 (8 bases). V was shortened by 4 bases and J by 9 bases, with 19 bases between the two germline ends. The CDR3 runs to 14 residues. Germline V gene data show CDR1 as DFQATT and CDR2 as SNEGSKA (reference sequence).

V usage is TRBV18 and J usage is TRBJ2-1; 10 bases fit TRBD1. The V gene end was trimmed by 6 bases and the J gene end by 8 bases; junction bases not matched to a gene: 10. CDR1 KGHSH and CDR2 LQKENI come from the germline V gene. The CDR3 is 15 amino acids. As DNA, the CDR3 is TGTGCCAGCTCCCCAGGACAGGGGGGAGGTTATGAGCAGTTCTTC. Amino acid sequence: CASSPGQGGGYEQFF.

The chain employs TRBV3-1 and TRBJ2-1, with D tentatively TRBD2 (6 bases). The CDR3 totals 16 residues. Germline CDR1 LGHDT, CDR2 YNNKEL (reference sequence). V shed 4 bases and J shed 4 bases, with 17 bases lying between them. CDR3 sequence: CASSPADYGPYNEQFF. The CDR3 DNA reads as TGTGCCAGCAGCCCCGCGGACTATGGCCCTTACAATGAGCAGTTCTTC.

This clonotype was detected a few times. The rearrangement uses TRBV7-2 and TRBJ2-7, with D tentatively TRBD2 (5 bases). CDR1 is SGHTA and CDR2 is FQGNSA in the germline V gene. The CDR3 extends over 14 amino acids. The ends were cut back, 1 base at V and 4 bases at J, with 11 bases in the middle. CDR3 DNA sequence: TGTGCCAGCAGCTTAGGGCTAGCTCGTTACGAGCAGTACTTC. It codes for CASSLGLARYEQYF.

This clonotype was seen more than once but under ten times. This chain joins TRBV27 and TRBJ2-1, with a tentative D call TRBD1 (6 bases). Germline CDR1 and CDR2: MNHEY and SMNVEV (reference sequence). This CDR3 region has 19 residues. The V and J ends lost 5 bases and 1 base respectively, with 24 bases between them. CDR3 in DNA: TGTGCCAGCAGTCCCACCCGGACAGCTAGGACTCGTTCCTACAATGAGCAGTTCTTC. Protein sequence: CASSPTRTARTRSYNEQFF.

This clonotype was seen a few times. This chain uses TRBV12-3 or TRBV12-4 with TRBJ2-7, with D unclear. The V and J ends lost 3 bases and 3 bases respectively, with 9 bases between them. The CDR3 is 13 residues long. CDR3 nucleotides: TGTGCCAGCAGTTTTGGTCCTTACTACGAGCAGTACTTC. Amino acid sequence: CASSFGPYYEQYF.

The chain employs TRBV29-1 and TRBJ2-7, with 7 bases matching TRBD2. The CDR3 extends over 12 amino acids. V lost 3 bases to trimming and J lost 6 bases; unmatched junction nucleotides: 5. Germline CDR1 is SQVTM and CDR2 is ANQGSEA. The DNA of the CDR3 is TGCAGCGTTGATGGGGCGGGAGCCGAGCAGTACTTC. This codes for CSVDGAGAEQYF.

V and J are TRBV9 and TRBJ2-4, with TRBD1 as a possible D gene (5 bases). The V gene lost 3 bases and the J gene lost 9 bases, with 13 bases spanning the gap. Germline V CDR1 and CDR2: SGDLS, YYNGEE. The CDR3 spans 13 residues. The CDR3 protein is CASSGAGIGIQYF. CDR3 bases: TGTGCCAGCAGCGGGGCAGGGATAGGCATTCAGTACTTC.

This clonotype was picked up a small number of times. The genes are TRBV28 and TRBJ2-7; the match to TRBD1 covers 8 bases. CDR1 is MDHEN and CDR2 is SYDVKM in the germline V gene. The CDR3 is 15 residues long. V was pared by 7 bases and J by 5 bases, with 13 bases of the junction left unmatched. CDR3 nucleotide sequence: TGTGCCAGCAAAGGACCACGGACAGGGCGGCACGAGCAGTACTTC. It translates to CASKGPRTGRHEQYF.

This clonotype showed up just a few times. The CDR3 reads CASSSSTSGTGNIQYF. Here the CDR3 DNA reads TGTGCCAGCTCATCTTCGACTAGCGGGACGGGAAACATTCAGTACTTC. The V gene is TRBV18, the J gene TRBJ2-4; 11 bases line up with TRBD2. There are 16 residues in the CDR3. V trimming: 5 bases; J trimming: 6 bases; junction bases outside the gene matches: 9. Germline V gene sequence: CDR1 KGHSH, CDR2 LQKENI.

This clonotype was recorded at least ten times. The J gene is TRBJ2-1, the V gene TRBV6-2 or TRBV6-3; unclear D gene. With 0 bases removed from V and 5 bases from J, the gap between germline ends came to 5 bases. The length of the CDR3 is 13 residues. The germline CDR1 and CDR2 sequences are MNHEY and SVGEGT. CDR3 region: CASSYSRNNEQFF. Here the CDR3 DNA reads TGTGCCAGCAGTTACTCCCGAAACAATGAGCAGTTCTTC.

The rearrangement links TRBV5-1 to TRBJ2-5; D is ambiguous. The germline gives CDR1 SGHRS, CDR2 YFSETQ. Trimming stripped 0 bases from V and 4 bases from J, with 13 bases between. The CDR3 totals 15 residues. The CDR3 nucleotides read TGCGCCAGCAGCTTGGGTAGCATATTCAGAGAGACCCAGTACTTC. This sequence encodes CASSLGSIFRETQYF.

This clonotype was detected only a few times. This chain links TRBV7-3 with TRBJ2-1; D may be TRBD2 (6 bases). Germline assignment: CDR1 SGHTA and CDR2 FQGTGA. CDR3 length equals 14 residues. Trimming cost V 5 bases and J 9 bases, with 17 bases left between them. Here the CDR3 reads CASSQRASMGEQFF. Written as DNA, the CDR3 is TGTGCCAGCAGCCAGCGGGCTAGCATGGGTGAGCAGTTCTTC.

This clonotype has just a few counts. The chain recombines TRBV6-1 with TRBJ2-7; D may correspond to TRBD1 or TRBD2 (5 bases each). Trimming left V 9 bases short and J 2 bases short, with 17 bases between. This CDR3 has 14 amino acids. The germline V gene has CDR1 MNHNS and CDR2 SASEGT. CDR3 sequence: CASWDPRRTYEQYF. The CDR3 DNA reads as TGTGCCAGTTGGGACCCCCGGCGAACCTACGAGCAGTACTTC.

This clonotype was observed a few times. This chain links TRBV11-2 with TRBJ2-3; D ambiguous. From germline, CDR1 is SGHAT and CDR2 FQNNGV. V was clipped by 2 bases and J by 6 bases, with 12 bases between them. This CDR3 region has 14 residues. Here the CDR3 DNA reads TGTGCCAGCAGCTTATCCCTGGCAAGGGATACGCAGTATTTT. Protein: CASSLSLARDTQYF.

The CDR3 is CASSLVSSFTDTQYF. The CDR3 DNA follows: TGTGCCAGCAGCTTAGTATCCTCCTTCACAGATACGCAGTATTTT. V and J are TRBV7-2 and TRBJ2-3; D unresolved. CDR3 size: 15 residues. The V end was cut by 1 base, the J end by 2 bases, with 10 bases between. Germline V gene sequence: CDR1 SGHTA, CDR2 FQGNSA.

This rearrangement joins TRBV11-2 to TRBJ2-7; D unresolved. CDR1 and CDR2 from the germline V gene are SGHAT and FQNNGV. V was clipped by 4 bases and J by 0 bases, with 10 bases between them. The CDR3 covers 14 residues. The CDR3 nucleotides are TGTGCCAGCAGCTGGCTGCCGGTCTCCTACGAGCAGTACTTC. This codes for CASSWLPVSYEQYF. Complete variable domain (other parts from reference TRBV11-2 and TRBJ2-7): EAGVAQSPRYKIIEKRQSVAFWCNPISGHATLYWYQQILGQGPKLLIQFQNNGVVDDSQLPKDRFSAERLKGVDSTLKIQPAKLEDSAVYLCASSWLPVSYEQYFGPGTRLTVT.